The present T cell receptor beta chain was sequenced within a study of T cells in localized non-small cell lung cancer. Study conclusions and caveats: Sequencing covered just one tumor region, so heterogeneity cannot be ruled out.

About this clone itself: As yet, its antigen is unknown.

Per the germline V gene, CDR1 is ENHRY and CDR2 is SYGVKD. The CDR3 is 16 amino acids. The J segment lost 2 bases and the V segment lost 3 bases, leaving 5 bases of the junction unmatched. The assay was immunoSEQ multiplex PCR, and TCRdb's table has in-frame clones only and misses some. In the table there are fewer than 90,000 clones, 84% of which are singletons. The sample in question was peripheral blood, obtained before any cancer treatment. The TCR comes from a man aged 35 to 69 with stage I lung adenocarcinoma. This chain connects TRBV10-3 to TRBJ2-5; 11 bases are a match to TRBD2. The CDR3 is CAISEPTSGKQETQYF. The CDR3, as DNA: TGTGCCATCAGTGAACCGACTAGCGGGAAACAAGAGACCCAGTACTTC.